The clone carrying this T cell receptor beta chain was found many times. Its antigen is still unknown. TCRdb used MiXCR to reprocess the 5' RACE reads, holding one entry per CDR3 protein. The repertoire holds 500,000 to 700,000 distinct CDR3 sequences, with roughly 21% as singletons. These data originate in a study of T cells after yellow fever vaccination. General study findings and limits: Among primary-vaccination clones, most reappeared after the booster, at just under 98% for CD4 and around 91% for CD8.

Material: PBMCs, obtained 15 days after the yellow fever booster vaccination. The source is a man aged 30-40 years who received the YFV17D yellow fever vaccine.

The CDR3 is CASRWVDEQFF. The DNA for the CDR3 is TGCGCCAGCAGGTGGGTCGATGAGCAGTTCTTC. V and J are TRBV5-1 and TRBJ2-1; no clear D. Germline V gene data show CDR1 as SGHRS and CDR2 as YFSETQ. This CDR3 is built from 11 residues. With 5 bases removed from V and 8 bases from J, the gap between germline ends came to 8 bases.